A single sample gave rise to the 25 T cell receptor beta chains below, sequenced in a study of T cells in Graves' hyperthyroidism and ophthalmopathy. TCR beta CDR3 sequences were amplified from RNA transcripts. When the TCR CDR3 underwent first-round RT-PCR, the HTBI primer set was used. TCRdb passed the multiplex PCR reads through MiXCR, listing each CDR3 protein once. The sample lists about half a million distinct CDR3 sequences, just under 20% occurring once. The sequenced sample was blood. These receptors all stem from a man aged 35-49 years with Graves' ophthalmopathy.

This clonotype was counted ten times or more. At one end the junction does not follow the germline gene, possibly because of a read error. This chain connects TRBV7-2 to TRBJ2-5, with 7 bases aligning to TRBD2. CDR1 and CDR2 from the germline V gene are SGHTA and FQGNSA. The CDR3 is 13 residues long. CDR3 nucleotides: TGTGCCAGCAGCCTAGCGGTCCTAAGGGCCCAGTACTTC. Protein: CASSLAVLRAQYF.

In this sample, this clonotype turned up a few times. A much larger clone sits a single nucleotide away, making a read error possible. The chain carries TRBV7-2 and TRBJ2-3, with D possibly being TRBD1 (7 bases). The CDR3 covers 17 residues. Germline V CDR1 and CDR2: SGHTA, FQGNSA. CDR3 loop: CASSVTGTATSTDTQCF. The CDR3 region has the DNA TGTGCCAGCAGCGTCACAGGGACAGCTACTAGCACAGATACGCAGTGTTTT.

This clonotype has more than one count but fewer than ten. The chain couples TRBV6-1 to TRBJ1-5, with TRBD1 matching over 7 bases. The V gene end was trimmed by 6 bases and the J gene end by 0 bases; junction bases not matched to a gene: 5. The CDR3 runs 15 residues. Germline lookup yields CDR1 MNHNS and CDR2 SASEGT. The CDR3 DNA reads as TGTGCCAGCAGGAGGGACAGCGATAGCAATCAGCCCCAGCATTTT. Its protein product is CASRRDSDSNQPQHF.

The rearrangement links TRBV7-8 to TRBJ1-6; D is unresolved. Germline CDR1 is SGHVS and CDR2 is FQNEAQ. The CDR3 runs 14 residues. The V end was cut by 2 bases, the J end by 7 bases, with 9 bases between. CDR3 bases: TGTGCCAGCAGCTTACGGGTCATGAATTCACCCCTCCACTTT. Amino acids: CASSLRVMNSPLHF.

With regard to this clonotype: A much bigger clone sits one base away, suggesting this may be a read error. This chain uses TRBV30 with TRBJ2-1, with a tentative D call TRBD2 (6 bases). Gene TRBJ2-7 matches the end of the DNA better, so the J call may be wrong. The length of the CDR3 is 14 residues. The germline CDR1 and CDR2 sequences are GTSNPN and SVGIG (reference sequence). This CDR3 reads CAWTLGGSYNEQYF. CDR3 DNA: TGTGCCTGGACCCTTGGGGGGTCCTACAATGAGCAGTACTTC.

This clonotype showed up just a few times. V gene TRBV29-1 combines with J gene TRBJ2-3; D not resolved. This CDR3 is 13 amino acids long. V shed 2 bases and J shed 5 bases, with 11 bases lying between them. The germline V gene encodes CDR1 SQVTM and CDR2 ANQGSEA. The CDR3 DNA reads as TGCAGCGTTGAAATGGTAGTAGGAGATACGCAGTATTTT. It codes for CSVEMVVGDTQYF.

V usage is TRBV6-1 and J usage is TRBJ2-3; D is possibly TRBD2 (5 bases). Trimming shortened V by 5 bases and J by 5 bases, and 14 bases separated the two germline ends. CDR3 size: 14 residues. Germline V lookup: CDR1 MNHNS, CDR2 SASEGT. This chain's CDR3 is CASSFGPGGDTQYF. CDR3 nucleotide sequence: TGTGCCAGCAGTTTTGGGCCTGGAGGAGATACGCAGTATTTT.

The chain joins TRBV7-2 to TRBJ2-1; 12 nucleotides align to TRBD2. There are 16 residues in the CDR3. Trimming at V came to 5 bases and at J to 5 bases, leaving 7 bases not matched to a gene. CDR1 is SGHTA, CDR2 FQGNSA, per germline. The CDR3, as DNA: TGTGCCAGCAGCCCCGCTAGCGGGAGGGCCAACAATGAGCAGTTCTTC. Encoded protein: CASSPASGRANNEQFF.

The chain recombines TRBV5-1 with TRBJ2-3; 10 nucleotides line up with TRBD1. CDR1 SGHRS and CDR2 YFSETQ come from the germline V gene. V shed 4 bases, J shed 6 bases, and the junction held 5 bases outside the gene matches. The CDR3 has 14 residues. The CDR3 sequence is CASSKRTGGDTQYF. The DNA for the CDR3 is TGCGCCAGCAGCAAGAGGACAGGGGGGGATACGCAGTATTTT.

The sample holds a few counts of this clonotype. The chain combines TRBV3-2 with TRBJ2-5; the D call in the table, TRBD2, was not verified against the DNA. TRBV3-2 is termed a pseudogene. This CDR3 has 17 amino acids. The CDR3 region has the DNA TGTGCCAGCACGGCCGACGGGCGGGAGGATGACCAAGAGACCCAGTACTTC. It codes for CASTADGREDDQETQYF.

This clonotype occurred a few times. V is TRBV12-3 or TRBV12-4 and J is TRBJ1-6; no definite D call. V lost 2 bases and J 7 bases, leaving 12 bases between the germline ends. The CDR3 has 15 residues. The CDR3 nucleotides are TGTGCCAGCAGTTTAAGTGGGGAGAGGAATTCACCCCTCCACTTT. It yields the protein CASSLSGERNSPLHF.

In this sample, this clonotype turned up a few times. V usage is TRBV6-4 and J usage is TRBJ1-5, with D unclear. In germline, CDR1 is MRHNA, CDR2 SNTAGT. The CDR3 loop spans 14 amino acids. V was pared by 2 bases and J by 3 bases, with 8 bases between. Written as DNA, the CDR3 is TGTGCCAGCAGTGACGCACTTACCAATCAGCCCCAGCATTTT. Protein sequence: CASSDALTNQPQHF.

Comments on this clonotype: A much larger clone is a single base away; this may be a read error. The chain recombines TRBV7-2 with TRBJ2-5, with D maybe TRBD1 (6 bases). V was cut by 8 bases and J by 2 bases, with 21 bases left in between. Germline CDR1 is SGHTA and CDR2 is FQGNSA. The CDR3 is 16 residues long. In DNA, the CDR3 is TGTGCCAGCGGCAAGGACAGACGAGGCTGGCAAGAGACCCAGTACTTC. Translation: CASGKDRRGWQETQYF.

The chain joins TRBV28 to TRBJ1-5; D not resolved. Trimming pared 8 bases from V and 6 bases from J, leaving 5 bases between. CDR3 size: 10 residues. The V gene's germline CDR1 is MDHEN and CDR2 SYDVKM. The CDR3 nucleotides read TGTGCCAGCGGAGCTCAGCCCCAGCATTTT. This encodes CASGAQPQHF.

This clonotype was recorded a few times. The CDR3 DNA is TGCAGTGCTCGGCCAGAGCTAGCCTATGAGCAGTTCTTC. It codes for CSARPELAYEQFF. The rearrangement uses TRBV20-1 and TRBJ2-1, with a possible D match to TRBD2 (5 bases). The length of the CDR3 is 13 residues. Germline lookup yields CDR1 DFQATT and CDR2 SNEGSKA (reference sequence). Trimming pared 5 bases from V and 8 bases from J, leaving 16 bases between.

This clonotype was counted only a few times. The gene calls are TRBV7-9 and TRBJ2-1; 7 bases match TRBD1. V was pared by 7 bases and J by 4 bases, with 7 bases of the junction left unmatched. Germline V lookup: CDR1 SEHNR, CDR2 FQNEAQ (reference sequence). The CDR3 runs to 14 residues. CDR3: CASKYQGEYNEQFF. CDR3 coding DNA: TGTGCCAGCAAATATCAGGGGGAATACAATGAGCAGTTCTTC.

This clonotype was seen at least ten times. In DNA, the CDR3 is TGCAGTGCTAGGTCAAGGCAGTTGGAGACCCAGTACTTC. As protein: CSARSRQLETQYF. The gene calls are TRBV20-1 and TRBJ2-5, with D unclear. This CDR3 region has 13 residues. Germline lookup yields CDR1 DFQATT and CDR2 SNEGSKA (reference sequence). V lost 3 bases, J lost 5 bases, and 13 bases lay in between.

This clonotype was seen many times. The rearrangement joins TRBV15 to TRBJ2-7; 7 bases match TRBD2. The CDR3 contains 14 residues. Germline V lookup: CDR1 LNHNV, CDR2 YYDKDF (reference sequence). Trimming removed 9 bases from V and 3 bases from J; junction bases left unmatched: 11. DNA for the CDR3: TGTGCCACTAAGCCGGGGGGTATTCACTACGAGCAGTACTTC. It yields the protein CATKPGGIHYEQYF.

This clonotype was counted a single time. This rearrangement joins TRBV19 to TRBJ2-1; 7 bases map to TRBD2. CDR1 and CDR2 from the germline V gene are LNHDA and SQIVND (reference sequence). V dropped 1 base and J dropped 0; count of bases not matched to a gene: 6. The CDR3 is made up of 17 amino acids. CDR3 in DNA: TGTGCCAGTAGTATAGGATGGGCTAGCGGCTCCTACAATGAGCAGTTCTTC. This gives the protein CASSIGWASGSYNEQFF.

This clonotype has a handful of counts. This chain links TRBV28 with TRBJ1-1; D is undetermined. The germline V gene encodes CDR1 MDHEN and CDR2 SYDVKM. The CDR3 has 13 residues. The V gene lost 9 bases and the J gene lost 0 bases, with 11 bases spanning the gap. The CDR3 protein is CASFEDLNTEAFF. CDR3 sequence (DNA): TGTGCCAGTTTCGAGGACTTGAACACTGAAGCTTTCTTT.

This clonotype appeared many times. The chain carries TRBV10-3 and TRBJ1-1; 8 bases line up with TRBD1. Germline V lookup: CDR1 ENHRY, CDR2 SYGVKD. The V gene end was trimmed by 10 bases and the J gene end by 1 base; junction bases not matched to a gene: 5. CDR3 length equals 13 residues. The CDR3 nucleotides read TGTGCCACGGCGACAGGGGCGAACACTGAAGCTTTCTTT. Protein sequence: CATATGANTEAFF.

The sample holds many counts of this clonotype. The chain's CDR3 is CASSSRVDSNQPQHF. In DNA, the CDR3 is TGTGCCAGCAGTTCCAGGGTTGATAGCAATCAGCCCCAGCATTTT. The V gene is TRBV28, the J gene TRBJ1-5, with TRBD1 as a possible D gene (5 bases). V was pared by 4 bases and J by 0 bases, with 10 bases between. In germline, CDR1 is MDHEN, CDR2 SYDVKM. This CDR3 comprises 15 residues.

This clonotype was picked up a small number of times. The chain recombines TRBV15 with TRBJ2-2, with TRBD2 matching 9 bases. There are 18 residues in the CDR3. V lost 0 bases and J lost 3; bases outside the gene matches: 8. Germline assignment: CDR1 LNHNV and CDR2 YYDKDF (reference sequence). CDR3 loop: CATSRDLTSGFDTGELFF. CDR3 sequence (DNA): TGTGCCACCAGCAGAGATCTTACTAGCGGGTTTGACACCGGGGAGCTGTTTTTT.

This clonotype was picked up many times. This chain uses TRBV9 with TRBJ2-1; no reliable D call. This CDR3 comprises 14 residues. Trimming cost V 4 bases and J 7 bases, with 15 bases left between them. From germline, CDR1 is SGDLS and CDR2 YYNGEE. DNA of the CDR3: TGTGCCAGCAGCCCTCGCCTAGTTTTAAATGAGCAGTTCTTC. Translation: CASSPRLVLNEQFF.

In this sample, this clonotype turned up many times. The chain has TRBV7-2 and TRBJ2-5, with 10 bases identical to TRBD2. V trimming: 3 bases; J trimming: 4 bases; junction bases outside the gene matches: 2. Per germline, CDR1 SGHTA and CDR2 FQGNSA. The CDR3 sequence is 14 residues long. The CDR3 region is CASSLGLAPETQYF. The CDR3 coding sequence is TGTGCCAGCAGCTTGGGACTAGCGCCAGAGACCCAGTACTTC.